The sequence of this TCR beta chain was determined in a study of blood T cells in healthy people across ages. Total RNA, at least 5 micrograms per sample, came from PBMCs. PCR was performed a second time for roughly 6 to 12 cycles using a sample-barcoded 5' primer and a J-beta primer mix. From the 5' RACE reads, TCRdb called clonotypes with MiXCR, one entry per CDR3 protein. The sample has 750,000 or so distinct CDR3 sequences, roughly 25% seen once; the top ten hold 9.4%. V was trimmed by 6 bases and J by 4 bases, leaving 15 bases between them. This CDR3 is built from 14 residues. The sample was also linked to a second study, of T cells of mothers and their children. Per that study: The study obtained over 8 million TCR beta CDR3 reads per mother and around 2.7 million per child. The authors identified no persistent microchimeric T cell clones.

The chain is built from TRBV12-3 or TRBV12-4 and TRBJ1-2; D call uncertain. The source is a boy between 5 and 17 years old in good health. Sequencing input: blood. CDR3: CASRPYWECYGYTF. CDR3 DNA: TGTGCCAGCAGACCATACTGGGAATGCTATGGCTACACCTTC.